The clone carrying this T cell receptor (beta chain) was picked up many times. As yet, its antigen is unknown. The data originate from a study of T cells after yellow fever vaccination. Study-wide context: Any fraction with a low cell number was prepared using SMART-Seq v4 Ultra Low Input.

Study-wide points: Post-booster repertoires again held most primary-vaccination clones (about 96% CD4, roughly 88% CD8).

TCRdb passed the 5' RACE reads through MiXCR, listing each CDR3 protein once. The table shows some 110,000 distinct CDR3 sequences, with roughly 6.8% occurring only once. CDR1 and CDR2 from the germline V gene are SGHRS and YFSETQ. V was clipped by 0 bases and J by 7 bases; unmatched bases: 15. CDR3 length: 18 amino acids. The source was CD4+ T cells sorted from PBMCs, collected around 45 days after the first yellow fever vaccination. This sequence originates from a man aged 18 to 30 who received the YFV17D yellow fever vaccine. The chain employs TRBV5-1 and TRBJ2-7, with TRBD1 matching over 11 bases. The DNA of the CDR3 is TGCGCCAGCAGCTTGGGATGGGGACAGGGGGACGACTTCGGAGAGCAGTACGTC. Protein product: CASSLGWGQGDDFGEQYV.